Below are 14 T cell receptor beta chains sequenced from a single sample in a study of shared clonotypes between healthy human individuals. Terminally differentiated effector memory CD45RA+ cells were excluded by CCR7 positive selection of CD45RO-negative cells. Some clones are missing from TCRdb's copy, which holds only in-frame ones; the method was immunoSEQ multiplex PCR. The top ten clones hold more than 0.95% of a sample with 2 million or so clones, about 95% of them seen once. The sequenced sample consisted of naive CD8+ T cells sorted from blood. The receptors stem from a man aged 18 to 35 in good health.

V and J are TRBV11-2 and TRBJ2-1, with D possibly TRBD1 on 6 matching bases. Deletions cut 5 bases from V and 8 bases from J, with 10 bases between. From germline, CDR1 is SGHAT and CDR2 FQNNGV. CDR3 size: 12 residues. The CDR3: CASSPGTYEQFF. The CDR3 DNA sequence: TGTGCCAGCAGCCCCGGGACATATGAGCAGTTCTTC.

This chain uses TRBV28 with TRBJ2-7; 7 bases match TRBD1. CDR1 and CDR2 (germline): MDHEN, SYDVKM. V lost 5 bases, J lost 2 bases, and 3 bases stayed unmatched. CDR3 length equals 13 residues. CDR3 sequence reads: CASSQGTAYEQYF. CDR3 nucleotides: TGTGCCAGCAGTCAGGGGACAGCCTACGAGCAGTACTTC.

This clone was picked up one time. The rearrangement links TRBV30 to TRBJ2-3, with 8 positions matching TRBD1. The CDR3 is 16 residues long. V gave up 4 bases and J gave up 3 bases; unmatched junction bases: 12. From germline, CDR1 is GTSNPN and CDR2 SVGIG (reference sequence). In nucleotides, the CDR3 is TGTGCCTGGAATTTAGGGGCAGGGGGCTTTACAGATACGCAGTATTTT. Translated, it gives CAWNLGAGGFTDTQYF.

This clone occurred once. The gene calls are TRBV13 and TRBJ2-1; 13 bases match TRBD2. V lost 5 bases and J lost 6; bases outside the gene matches: 4. There are 15 residues in the CDR3. Germline V CDR1 and CDR2: PRHDT, FYEKMQ (reference sequence). Written as DNA, the CDR3 is TGTGCCAGCAGCCAACTAGCGGGAGGGTTCAATGAGCAGTTCTTC. Its protein product is CASSQLAGGFNEQFF.

The V call is TRBV7-9, the J call TRBJ1-6, with D perhaps TRBD1 (6 bases). The germline V gene has CDR1 SEHNR and CDR2 FQNEAQ (reference sequence). The V end lost 4 bases, the J end lost 0 bases, and 13 bases lay between the germline ends. The CDR3 runs 17 residues. The CDR3 here is CASSSTGTSSYNSPLHF. CDR3 bases: TGTGCCAGCAGCTCAACAGGGACCTCCTCCTATAATTCACCCCTCCACTTT.

This sequence joins TRBV6-1 and TRBJ1-5; possible D gene TRBD1, 5 bases. The CDR3 has 14 residues. V was clipped by 3 bases and J by 4 bases, with 10 bases between them. Germline V gene data show CDR1 as MNHNS and CDR2 as SASEGT. Here the CDR3 DNA reads TGTGCCAGCAGTGACAGGGACTTTAATCAGCCCCAGCATTTT. Translation gives CASSDRDFNQPQHF.

The V gene is TRBV6-6, the J gene TRBJ2-3, with 8 nucleotides matching TRBD2. The germline gives CDR1 MNHNY, CDR2 SVGAGI (reference sequence). Trimming removed 4 bases from V and 5 bases from J; junction bases left unmatched: 5. The CDR3 sequence is 14 residues long. The DNA for the CDR3 is TGTGCCAGCAGTTTCGGGGGGGCCCTAGATACGCAGTATTTT. Amino acid sequence: CASSFGGALDTQYF.

The V and J genes are TRBV27 and TRBJ2-1; 12 nucleotides agree with TRBD2. The CDR3 sequence is 17 residues long. The germline gives CDR1 MNHEY, CDR2 SMNVEV (reference sequence). V was clipped by 5 bases and J by 7 bases; unmatched bases: 12. The CDR3 sequence is CASSVASGGASINEQFF. CDR3 DNA: TGTGCCAGCAGTGTAGCTAGCGGGGGGGCCTCAATTAATGAGCAGTTCTTC.

V is TRBV6-5 and J is TRBJ1-1; 8 bases line up with TRBD1. Germline values: CDR1 MNHEY, CDR2 SVGAGI. The CDR3 has 13 residues. With 2 bases clipped from V and 10 bases from J, the junction kept 6 bases outside the gene matches. The CDR3 DNA reads as TGTGCCAGCAGTTACACAGGACAGGGCATAGCTTTCTTT. Translated: CASSYTGQGIAFF.

The V and J genes are TRBV6-5 and TRBJ1-1; D remains unclear. CDR1 and CDR2 from the germline V gene are MNHEY and SVGAGI. V was cut by 6 bases and J by 11 bases, with 19 bases left in between. This CDR3 is built from 13 residues. DNA for the CDR3: TGTGCCAGCAGGGGGTCAGAGACCCCGTTTGCTTTCTTT. The encoded protein is CASRGSETPFAFF.

The J gene is TRBJ2-7, the V gene TRBV5-6; 11 bases line up with TRBD1. CDR3 size: 15 residues. Germline V gene sequence: CDR1 SGHDT, CDR2 YYEEEE. Trimming took 0 bases from V and 3 from J; bases not matched to a gene: 2. Here the CDR3 DNA reads TGTGCCAGCAGCTTGGGGACAGGGGGCTACTACGAGCAGTACTTC. Its protein is CASSLGTGGYYEQYF.

The chain recombines TRBV4-1 with TRBJ2-5; 10 bases fit TRBD2. This CDR3 spans 15 amino acids. The junction had 7 bases not matched to a gene; V was cut back by 4 bases and J by 5 bases. From germline, CDR1 is MGHRA and CDR2 YSYEKL. The DNA for the CDR3 is TGCGCCAGCAGCCCTCAGCGGGGGGGCCGGGAGACCCAGTACTTC. It is translated as CASSPQRGGRETQYF.

J is TRBJ1-2 and V is TRBV10-2; D perhaps matches TRBD1 (5 bases). The CDR3 is 14 amino acids. Trimming shortened V by 6 bases and J by 5 bases, and 16 bases separated the two germline ends. CDR1 and CDR2 from the germline V gene are WSHSY and SAAADI. Here the CDR3 DNA reads TGCGCCAGCAGAGAGGGACGTCTTCAATATGGCTACACCTTC. It specifies CASREGRLQYGYTF.

This chain joins TRBV27 and TRBJ1-2; unclear D gene. The V and J ends lost 4 bases and 7 bases respectively, with 13 bases between them. Germline V gives CDR1 MNHEY, CDR2 SMNVEV (reference sequence). The CDR3 covers 13 residues. The CDR3 loop reads CASSSGSWGGYTF. In DNA form, the CDR3 reads TGTGCCAGCAGTTCCGGGTCTTGGGGTGGCTACACCTTC.